Listed below are T cell receptor beta chains from one sample, sequenced in a study of identical twins. Via MiXCR, TCRdb re-called the 5' RACE reads, giving one row per CDR3 protein. This sample carries approximately 470,000 distinct CDR3 sequences, about 14% of them seen once, and the ten largest clones take about 0.53%. These data are also associated with another study on yellow fever vaccine responses in identical twins.

The sequenced sample was CD4+ T cells sorted from blood. These receptors all stem from a woman younger than 30 in good health. CDR3s include the opening cysteine and the closing phenylalanine or tryptophan. Each record gives: V gene, D gene, J gene, CDR3 protein. The D gene is left open where the match is weak.

V gene: TRBV20-1
D gene: NA
J gene: TRBJ2-2
CDR3 protein: CSANGPSGHGELFF

V gene: TRBV7-6
D gene: NA
J gene: TRBJ2-7
CDR3 protein: CASSLAETESQNF

V gene: TRBV7-2
D gene: NA
J gene: TRBJ2-2
CDR3 protein: CASSIYNTGELFF

V gene: TRBV7-2
D gene: TRBD2
J gene: TRBJ2-3
CDR3 protein: CASSFNSGGAVDTQYF

V gene: TRBV11-2
D gene: NA
J gene: TRBJ2-7
CDR3 protein: CASSLGGDAEQYF

V gene: TRBV5-1
D gene: TRBD2
J gene: TRBJ2-3
CDR3 protein: CASSLGDYNTDTQYF

V gene: TRBV4-1
D gene: NA
J gene: TRBJ2-5
CDR3 protein: CASSQGLKGGGGETQYF

V gene: TRBV7-2
D gene: NA
J gene: TRBJ1-2
CDR3 protein: CASSLDPSSRGYTF

V gene: TRBV12-3/TRBV12-4
D gene: NA
J gene: TRBJ2-7
CDR3 protein: CASSPQSGGYEQYF

V gene: TRBV29-1
D gene: NA
J gene: TRBJ1-2
CDR3 protein: CSVDPGTNYGYTF

V gene: TRBV20-1
D gene: NA
J gene: TRBJ1-1
CDR3 protein: CSAERQRNTEAFF

V gene: TRBV18
D gene: TRBD1
J gene: TRBJ1-6
CDR3 protein: CASSPERQGVKNSPLHF

V gene: TRBV21-1
D gene: NA
J gene: TRBJ2-7
CDR3 protein: CASSRTGSNNEQYF

V gene: TRBV30
D gene: TRBD1
J gene: TRBJ1-5
CDR3 protein: CAWNEQGYQPQHF

V gene: TRBV5-6
D gene: TRBD2
J gene: TRBJ2-1
CDR3 protein: CASSLVASGSVISNEQFF

V gene: TRBV29-1
D gene: NA
J gene: TRBJ1-1
CDR3 protein: CSVVSPGTYMNTEAFF

V gene: TRBV28
D gene: NA
J gene: TRBJ1-3
CDR3 protein: CASSQRQDLGYF

V gene: TRBV9
D gene: NA
J gene: TRBJ2-7
CDR3 protein: CASSVGRTYEQYF

V gene: TRBV12-3/TRBV12-4
D gene: NA
J gene: TRBJ2-7
CDR3 protein: CASSFGQGRLEEQYF

V gene: TRBV5-1
D gene: TRBD1
J gene: TRBJ2-7
CDR3 protein: CASSFVDRAPYEQYF